Listed below are T cell receptor beta chains from one sample, sequenced in a study of technical replicates of blood from a handful of donors. Data came from immunoSEQ multiplex PCR; TCRdb stores just in-frame clones and leaves some out. The table has around 79,000 clones, around nine tenths seen once; the top ten hold 0.2% to 0.25%. The specimen was T cells isolated from PBMCs. Receptors were obtained from a human donor in good health. Both conserved end residues are part of each CDR3. A D gene is named only where the DNA matches it firmly. Some rows have no size entry. The others give once, few or many, or a class for an expanded clone.

clone size	D gene	V gene	J gene	CDR3 DNA	CDR3 protein
NA	NA	TRBV6-1	TRBJ2-7	TGTGCCAGCAGTCAAACACCCCATTGGCAGTACTTC	CASSQTPHWQYF
NA	NA	TRBV28	TRBJ2-2	TGTGCCAGCAGTTTCCTACGGGAGCTGTTTTTT	CASSFLRELFF
NA	NA	TRBV5-8	TRBJ1-1	TGTGCCAGCAGCGAAGGGACTGCCCGCGGAACTGAAGCTTTCTTT	CASSEGTARGTEAFF
NA	NA	TRBV5-1	TRBJ2-1	TGCGCCAGCAGCTTGGCAACCAAACTTAGCTCCTACAATGAGCAGTTCTTC	CASSLATKLSSYNEQFF
NA	TRBD2	TRBV29-1	TRBJ2-1	TGCATCGTACGGAGCGGGAGCTCCTACAATGAGCAGTTCTTC	CIVRSGSSYNEQFF
few	NA	TRBV30	TRBJ2-5	TGTGCCTGGAGCGAGTGGGCAGGGGGGGAGACCCAGTACTTC	CAWSEWAGGETQYF
NA	NA	TRBV5-4	TRBJ2-5	TGTGCCAGCGGTGGGGCCCAAGAGACCCAGTACTTC	CASGGAQETQYF
NA	TRBD2	TRBV19	TRBJ2-7	TGTGCCCCCCAAAAGCGGACTAGCGGGACTAAGTCCTACGAGCAGTACTTC	CAPQKRTSGTKSYEQYF
NA	TRBD1	TRBV5-1	TRBJ2-7	TGCGCCAGCGCACAGGGGAAGGGTTACGAGCAGTACTTC	CASAQGKGYEQYF
NA	NA	TRBV10-2	TRBJ2-7	TGCGCCAGCAAAATGACACATTCCTACGAGCAGTACTTC	CASKMTHSYEQYF
NA	NA	TRBV6-4	TRBJ2-5	TGTGCCAGCAGTGACTCGAGTGGCGGACAAGAGACCCAGTACTTC	CASSDSSGGQETQYF
NA	TRBD2	TRBV2	TRBJ2-7	TGTGCCAGCAGTGATACACTAGCGGGCGAGCAGTACTTC	CASSDTLAGEQYF
NA	NA	TRBV4-1	TRBJ1-4	TGCGCCAGCAGCCACGGGCCCGGGGGGACGAATGAAAAACTGTTTTTT	CASSHGPGGTNEKLFF
NA	TRBD1	TRBV19	TRBJ1-5	TGTGCCAGTAGAACCGGGACAGGGGAGAGTTGGGATCAGCCCCAGCATTTT	CASRTGTGESWDQPQHF
NA	NA	TRBV28	TRBJ1-1	TGTGCCAGCAACGGGGGGGCCATGATGAACACTGAAGCTTTCTTT	CASNGGAMMNTEAFF
NA	TRBD1	TRBV19	TRBJ2-7	TGTGCCAGTAGTATAGTGTCAGGGGGCGGGTACGAGCAGTACTTC	CASSIVSGGGYEQYF
NA	TRBD1	TRBV6-5	TRBJ1-1	TGTGCCAGCAGTTCGACCGGGACAGGGACTGAAGCTTTCTTT	CASSSTGTGTEAFF
NA	TRBD1	TRBV18	TRBJ2-7	TGTGCCAGCTCCCTCCTTAACAGGGGAGCCCCCTACGAGCAGTACTTC	CASSLLNRGAPYEQYF
NA	TRBD2	TRBV7-2	TRBJ2-1	TGTGCCAGCAGCCTGGGACTAGCGGGGGGTCTTAGCTCCTACAATGAGCAGTTCTTC	CASSLGLAGGLSSYNEQFF
NA	NA	TRBV2	TRBJ1-6	TGTGCCAGCATCCCCGACACTTTTAATTCACCCCTCCACTTT	CASIPDTFNSPLHF
NA	NA	TRBV5-1	TRBJ2-1	TGCGCCAGCAGCTTAGGGGAGGCCTTCTCCTACAATGAGCAGTTCTTC	CASSLGEAFSYNEQFF
NA	TRBD1	TRBV7-9	TRBJ2-7	TGTGCCAGCAGCATAGCACCGGGACAGACCTACGAGCAGTACTTC	CASSIAPGQTYEQYF
NA	NA	TRBV5-8	TRBJ2-7	TGTGCCAGCGCGAGGACAGCGAACTCCTACGAGCAGTACTTC	CASARTANSYEQYF
NA	TRBD2	TRBV7-8	TRBJ2-1	TGTGCCAGCAGCTTAACTTTAGCGGGGGCAGTTATGAATGAGCAGTTCTTC	CASSLTLAGAVMNEQFF
NA	NA	TRBV5-1	TRBJ2-6	TGCGCCAGCAGCTGGGGAACAGGGACTGGGGCCAACGTCCTGACTTTC	CASSWGTGTGANVLTF
NA	TRBD1	TRBV6-5	TRBJ2-7	TGTGCCAGCAGCCGGGGACAGGGGGCGAGGTACGAGCAGTACTTC	CASSRGQGARYEQYF
NA	NA	TRBV29-1	TRBJ2-7	TGCAGCGTTGGGGGGGTGGCATGGTACGAGCAGTACTTC	CSVGGVAWYEQYF
NA	TRBD1	TRBV7-9	TRBJ1-4	TGTGCCAGCAGCCTCGGGACAGAAAATGAAAAACTGTTTTTT	CASSLGTENEKLFF
few	TRBD1	TRBV18	TRBJ1-2	TGTGCCAGCTCACCTCCGGGACAGGCTCATGGCTACACCTTC	CASSPPGQAHGYTF
NA	TRBD1	TRBV28	TRBJ1-2	TGTGCCAGCGACCCGGGACAGGGGACTAATGGCTACACCTTC	CASDPGQGTNGYTF
NA	NA	TRBV11-2	TRBJ2-2	TGTGCCAGCAGCTTAGATTCCCGGCGGGGATTCACCGGGGAGCTGTTTTTT	CASSLDSRRGFTGELFF
NA	NA	TRBV6-1	TRBJ2-7	TGTGCTTGTCTCGCGGCAAGCTCCTACGAGCAGTACTTC	CACLAASSYEQYF
NA	NA	TRBV6-1	TRBJ2-7	TGTGCCAGCAGTGCCTCTAGAATCAGGGCCTCCGACGAGCAGTACTTC	CASSASRIRASDEQYF
NA	NA	TRBV4-1	TRBJ1-4	TGCGCCAGCAGCCAAGCAACGGCAACTAATGAAAAACTGTTTTTT	CASSQATATNEKLFF
NA	TRBD1	TRBV19	TRBJ1-2	TGTGCCAGTAGTCTACAGGGGAACTATGGCTACACCTTC	CASSLQGNYGYTF
once	NA	TRBV19	TRBJ2-6	TGTGCCAGTAGTGCGGGACGTCCCTCTGGGGCCAACGTCCTGACTTTC	CASSAGRPSGANVLTF
once	NA	TRBV18	TRBJ1-5	TGTGCCAGCTCACCACAGGGGTCAGATCAGCCCCAGCATTTT	CASSPQGSDQPQHF
NA	TRBD2	TRBV27	TRBJ2-3	TGTGCCAGCAGTTTCGTGGGCCGGGAGGAACGAGATACGCAGTATTTT	CASSFVGREERDTQYF